Shown below are 13 T cell receptor beta chains from a single sample sequenced in a study of blood T cell repertoires in COVID-19. TCRdb keeps only in-frame clones here, not all; method: immunoSEQ multiplex PCR. This table has approximately 30,000 clones, 90% appearing once. The sequencing sample was made of peripheral blood. The receptors were sampled from a man between 70 and 80 years old with active or convalescent COVID-19.

The V gene is TRBV19, the J gene TRBJ2-5; D is uncertain. This CDR3 is built from 15 residues. V gave up 4 bases and J gave up 5 bases, with 17 bases separating them. Looked up from germline, CDR1 is LNHDA and CDR2 is SQIVND (reference sequence). Here the CDR3 DNA reads TGTGCCAGTAGTAGAGTTAGCCCCCAATCGGAGACCCAGTACTTC. It codes for CASSRVSPQSETQYF.

The chain couples TRBV14 to TRBJ1-3; D might be TRBD1 (6 bases). Germline CDR1 is SGHDN and CDR2 is FVKESK. The CDR3 is made up of 16 amino acids. V lost 3 bases and J 4 bases, leaving 16 bases between the germline ends. The CDR3 nucleotides read TGTGCCAGCAGCCAGACCGGGACATGGGCCGGAAACACCATATATTTT. Its translation is CASSQTGTWAGNTIYF.

Written as DNA, the CDR3 is TGTGCCACCAGTGATTCGAGGGTTTACACGGATAATGAGCAGTTCTTC. Translated: CATSDSRVYTDNEQFF. The gene calls are TRBV24-1 and TRBJ2-1; a possible D gene is TRBD2 (5 bases). This CDR3 is built from 16 residues. The V gene's germline CDR1 is KGHDR and CDR2 SFDVKD. V lost 2 bases, J lost 7 bases, and 17 bases lay in between.

The J gene is TRBJ1-2, the V gene TRBV5-1, with D unresolved. Per germline, CDR1 SGHRS and CDR2 YFSETQ. The CDR3 loop spans 15 amino acids. The V and J ends lost 0 bases and 0 bases respectively, with 9 bases between them. The CDR3 reads CASSLEAGTNYGYTF. The DNA for the CDR3 is TGCGCCAGCAGCTTGGAGGCCGGGACTAACTATGGCTACACCTTC.

This clone was seen a few times. The gene calls are TRBV28 and TRBJ2-5; possibly TRBD1 for D (6 bases). This CDR3 is built from 13 residues. Germline V gene data show CDR1 as MDHEN and CDR2 as SYDVKM. The V gene lost 6 bases and the J gene lost 4 bases, with 12 bases spanning the gap. DNA of the CDR3: TGTGCCAGCAGACGGGACAAGACAGAGACCCAGTACTTC. This gives the protein CASRRDKTETQYF. Full variable domain (outside the CDR3, taken from reference TRBV28 and TRBJ2-5): DVKVTQSSRYLVKRTGEKVFLECVQDMDHENMFWYRQDPGLGLRLIYFSYDVKMKEKGDIPEGYSVSREKKERFSLILESASTNQTSMYLCASRRDKTETQYFGPGTRLLVL.

The rearrangement joins TRBV9 to TRBJ1-1; 7 nucleotides agree with TRBD1. The CDR3 contains 18 residues. After removal of 3 bases from V and 0 bases from J, the junction contained 14 bases not matched to a gene. Germline assignment: CDR1 SGDLS and CDR2 YYNGEE. This CDR3 reads CASSASTGQIIMNTEAFF. For the CDR3, the DNA is TGTGCCAGCAGCGCATCCACGGGACAGATAATAATGAACACTGAAGCTTTCTTT. The full variable domain, in which reference TRBV9 and TRBJ1-1 provide the parts outside the CDR3, is DSGVTQTPKHLITATGQRVTLRCSPRSGDLSVYWYQQSLDQGLQFLIQYYNGEERAKGNILERFSAQQFPDLHSELNLSSLELGDSALYFCASSASTGQIIMNTEAFFGQGTRLTVV.

The rearrangement links TRBV4-1 to TRBJ1-2; no firm D call. Between the trimmed V and J ends, which lost 0 bases and 4 bases, there was a span of 6 bases. From germline, CDR1 is MGHRA and CDR2 YSYEKL. The CDR3 is made up of 13 amino acids. The CDR3 sequence: CASSQDAFYGYTF. Written as DNA, the CDR3 is TGCGCCAGCAGCCAAGACGCGTTCTATGGCTACACCTTC.

This clone was observed a single time. The genes are TRBV7-2 and TRBJ1-2; possible D gene TRBD1, 5 bases. Germline loops: CDR1 SGHTA, CDR2 FQGNSA. V lost 5 bases, J lost 4 bases, and 14 bases lay in between. This CDR3 region has 14 residues. CDR3 in amino acids: CASSPGSSTYGYTF. The DNA for the CDR3 is TGTGCCAGCAGCCCAGGGTCCAGCACCTATGGCTACACCTTC.

The chain recombines TRBV2 with TRBJ1-5; D is unresolved. The CDR3 covers 14 residues. V gave up 2 bases and J gave up 4 bases, with 9 bases separating them. CDR1 SNHLY and CDR2 FYNNEI come from the germline V gene. The CDR3 spells CASSERERNQPQHF. As DNA, the CDR3 is TGTGCCAGCAGTGAAAGAGAGAGAAATCAGCCCCAGCATTTT.

This rearrangement joins TRBV7-8 to TRBJ1-5, with 8 bases fitting TRBD1. CDR3 length: 16 amino acids. Germline V gene data show CDR1 as SGHVS and CDR2 as FQNEAQ. Trimming at V came to 4 bases and at J to 0 bases, leaving 5 bases not matched to a gene. The CDR3, as DNA: TGTGCCAGCAGCTGGGGACAGGAACTTAGCAATCAGCCCCAGCATTTT. Amino acids: CASSWGQELSNQPQHF.

Only one count was recorded for this clone. The V gene is TRBV5-1, the J gene TRBJ1-1; possible D gene TRBD1, 6 bases. V was clipped by 4 bases and J by 3 bases, with 16 bases between them. In germline, CDR1 is SGHRS, CDR2 YFSETQ. This CDR3 is 15 amino acids long. The CDR3 here is CASSGLQGSYTEAFF. CDR3 nucleotide sequence: TGCGCCAGCAGCGGGCTACAGGGATCCTACACTGAAGCTTTCTTT. Variable domain in full (rest from reference TRBV5-1 and TRBJ1-1): KAGVTQTPRYLIKTRGQQVTLSCSPISGHRSVSWYQQTPGQGLQFLFEYFSETQRNKGNFPGRFSGRQFSNSRSEMNVSTLELGDSALYLCASSGLQGSYTEAFFGQGTRLTVV.

This clone occurred once. The J gene is TRBJ1-2, the V gene TRBV9; D uncertain. The CDR3 contains 14 residues. V lost 0 bases to trimming and J lost 8 bases, with 14 bases between them. Germline V gene lookup returns CDR1 SGDLS and CDR2 YYNGEE. The CDR3 sequence: CASSVGMGPAGYTF. Here the CDR3 DNA reads TGTGCCAGCAGCGTAGGGATGGGCCCCGCGGGCTACACCTTC.

The V gene is TRBV19, the J gene TRBJ1-4; no reliable D call. The CDR3 has 13 residues. In germline, CDR1 is LNHDA, CDR2 SQIVND (reference sequence). V was pared by 7 bases and J by 4 bases, with 10 bases between. In nucleotides, the CDR3 is TGTGCCAGTACGGCGGGTCTTAATGAAAAACTGTTTTTT. It encodes CASTAGLNEKLFF.